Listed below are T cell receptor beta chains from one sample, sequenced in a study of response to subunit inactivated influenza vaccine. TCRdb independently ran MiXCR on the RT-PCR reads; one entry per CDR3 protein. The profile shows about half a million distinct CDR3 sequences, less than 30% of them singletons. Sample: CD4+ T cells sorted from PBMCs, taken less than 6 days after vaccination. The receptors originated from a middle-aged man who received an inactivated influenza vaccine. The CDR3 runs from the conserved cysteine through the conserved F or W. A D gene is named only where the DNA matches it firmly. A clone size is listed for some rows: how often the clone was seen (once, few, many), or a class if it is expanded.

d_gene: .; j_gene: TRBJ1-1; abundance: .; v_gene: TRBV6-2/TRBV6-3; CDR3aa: CASSYVDGTEAFF
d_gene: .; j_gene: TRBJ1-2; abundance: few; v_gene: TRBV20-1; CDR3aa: CSARDWAGPGYGYTF
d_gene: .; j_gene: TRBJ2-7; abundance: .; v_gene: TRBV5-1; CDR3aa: CASSLMEWKFSYEQYF
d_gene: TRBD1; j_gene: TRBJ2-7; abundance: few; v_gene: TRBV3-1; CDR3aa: CASSLLGTGLSYEQYF
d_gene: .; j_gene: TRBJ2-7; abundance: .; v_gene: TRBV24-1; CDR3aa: CGQGVRAYEQCF
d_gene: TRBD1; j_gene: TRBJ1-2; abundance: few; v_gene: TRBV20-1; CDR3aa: CSARGRTGNYGYTF
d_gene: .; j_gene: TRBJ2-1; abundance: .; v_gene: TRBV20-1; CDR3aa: CSARGTSLYNEQFF
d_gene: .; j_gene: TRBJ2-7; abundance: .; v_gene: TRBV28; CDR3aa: CASSSPLNYEQYF
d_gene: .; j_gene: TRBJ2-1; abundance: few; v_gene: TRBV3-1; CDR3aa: CASSQYGSHNEQFF
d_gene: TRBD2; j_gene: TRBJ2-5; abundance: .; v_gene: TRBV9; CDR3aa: CASSPGLAFQETQYF
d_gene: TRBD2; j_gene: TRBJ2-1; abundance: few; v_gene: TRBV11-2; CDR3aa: CASSSHPVGLATNEQFF
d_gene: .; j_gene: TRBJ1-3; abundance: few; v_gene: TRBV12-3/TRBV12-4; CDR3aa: CASSYWVHSGNTIYF
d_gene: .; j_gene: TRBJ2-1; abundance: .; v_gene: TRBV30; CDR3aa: CAWSDWYRRNEQFF
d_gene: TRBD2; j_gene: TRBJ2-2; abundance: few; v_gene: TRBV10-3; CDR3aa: CAISGLAGETGELFF
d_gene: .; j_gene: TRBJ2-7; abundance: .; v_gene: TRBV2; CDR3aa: CASGKSPYEQYF
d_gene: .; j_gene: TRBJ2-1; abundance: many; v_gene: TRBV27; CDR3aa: CASSATGYNEQFF
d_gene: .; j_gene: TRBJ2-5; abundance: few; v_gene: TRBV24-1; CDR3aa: CATSGGGETQYF
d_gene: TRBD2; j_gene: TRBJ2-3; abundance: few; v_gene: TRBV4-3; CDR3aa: CASSQEALAGTDTQYF
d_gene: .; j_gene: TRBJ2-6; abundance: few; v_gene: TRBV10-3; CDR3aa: CAISEGANVLTF
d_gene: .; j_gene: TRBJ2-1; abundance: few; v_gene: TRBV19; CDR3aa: CASSKLDRNEQFF
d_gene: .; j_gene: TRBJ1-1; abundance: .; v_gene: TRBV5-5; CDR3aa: CASSFGAGEAFF
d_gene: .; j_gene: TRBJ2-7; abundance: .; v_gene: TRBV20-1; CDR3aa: CSARLLAFGEQYF
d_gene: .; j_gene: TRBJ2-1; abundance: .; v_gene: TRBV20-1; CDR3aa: CSARRWGRGFENEQFF
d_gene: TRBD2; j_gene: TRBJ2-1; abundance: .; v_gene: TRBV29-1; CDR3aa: CSGLGVPAGDFNEQFF
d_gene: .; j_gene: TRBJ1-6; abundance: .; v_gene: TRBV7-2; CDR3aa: CASSFERTTDLPLHF
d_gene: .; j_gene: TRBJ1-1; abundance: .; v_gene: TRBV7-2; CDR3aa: CASSLARQRAFF
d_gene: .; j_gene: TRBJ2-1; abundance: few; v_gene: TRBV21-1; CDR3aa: CASTNNPQPRSGRFVYNEQFF
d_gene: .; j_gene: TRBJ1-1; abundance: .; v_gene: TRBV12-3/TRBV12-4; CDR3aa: CASSLGGRVMNTEAFF
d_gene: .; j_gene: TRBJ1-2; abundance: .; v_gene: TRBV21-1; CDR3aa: CASSDGRTSYTF
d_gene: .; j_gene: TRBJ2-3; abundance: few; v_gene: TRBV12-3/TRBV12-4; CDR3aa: CASSPGPASTDTQYF